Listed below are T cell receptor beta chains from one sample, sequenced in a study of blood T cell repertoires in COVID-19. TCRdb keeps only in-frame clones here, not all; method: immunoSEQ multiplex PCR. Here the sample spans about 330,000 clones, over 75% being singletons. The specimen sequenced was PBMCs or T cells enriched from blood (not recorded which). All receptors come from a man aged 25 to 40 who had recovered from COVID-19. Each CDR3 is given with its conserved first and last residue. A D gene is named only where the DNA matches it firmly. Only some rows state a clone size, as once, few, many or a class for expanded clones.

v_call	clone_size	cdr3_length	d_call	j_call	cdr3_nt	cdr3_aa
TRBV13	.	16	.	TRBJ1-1	TGTGCCAGCAGCTTAGGGGGTGGGGGCTGGTTAACTGAAGCTTTCTTT	CASSLGGGGWLTEAFF
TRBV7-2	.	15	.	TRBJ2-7	TGTGCCAGCAGCCAAGAGGGGACAACCCCTCGGGAGCAGTACTTC	CASSQEGTTPREQYF
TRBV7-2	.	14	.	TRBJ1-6	TGTGCCAGCAGCGTCAACAGGGATCGTTCACCCCTCCACTTT	CASSVNRDRSPLHF
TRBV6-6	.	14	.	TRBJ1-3	TGTGCCAGCAGAGGCGGAAGCTCTGGAAACACCATATATTTT	CASRGGSSGNTIYF
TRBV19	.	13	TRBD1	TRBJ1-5	TGTGCCAGTAGTTGGGACAGATTACAGCCCCAGCATTTT	CASSWDRLQPQHF
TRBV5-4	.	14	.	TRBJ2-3	TGTGCCAGCAGCTTATCAGGGTTCACAGATACGCAGTATTTT	CASSLSGFTDTQYF
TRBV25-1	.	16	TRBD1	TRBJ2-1	TGTGCCAGCAGTGCCCGGACAGGGAGCTCCTACAATGAGCAGTTCTTC	CASSARTGSSYNEQFF
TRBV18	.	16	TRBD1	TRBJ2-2	TGTGCCAGCTCACCGAACAGGGGAGTGAACACCGGGGAGCTGTTTTTT	CASSPNRGVNTGELFF
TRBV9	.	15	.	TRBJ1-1	TGTGCCAGCAGCGGTTCACAGGCCGGGGGCACTGAAGCTTTCTTT	CASSGSQAGGTEAFF
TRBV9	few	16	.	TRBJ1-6	TGTGCCAGCAGCGGGGGCCAGGGGTCCTATAATTCACCCCTCCACTTT	CASSGGQGSYNSPLHF
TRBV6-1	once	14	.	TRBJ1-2	TGTGCCAGCAGTGAAGTGGGCACCTACTATGGCTACACCTTC	CASSEVGTYYGYTF
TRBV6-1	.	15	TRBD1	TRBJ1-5	TGTGCCAGCAGTGAATGGGGACAGGTCAATCAGCCCCAGCATTTT	CASSEWGQVNQPQHF
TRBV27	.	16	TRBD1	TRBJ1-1	TGTGCCAGCAGTCCGACAGGGGCCCCTGTGACCACTGAAGCTTTCTTT	CASSPTGAPVTTEAFF
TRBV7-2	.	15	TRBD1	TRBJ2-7	TGTGCCAGCAGCTTAGCGGGGACAGGGGTGTACGAGCAGTACTTC	CASSLAGTGVYEQYF